The 32 T cell receptor beta chains presented below share a single source sample, sequenced in a study of immune heterogeneity within non-small cell lung tumors. The authors amplified TCR beta CDR3 by multiplex PCR with 32 V and 13 J primers. TCRdb analysed the multiplex PCR reads with MiXCR anew, one entry per CDR3 protein. The sample has around 6,000 distinct CDR3 sequences; approximately 22% are singletons. As template, the study used bulk tumor genomic DNA at roughly 600 ng per sample. Far-apart biopsies, several per primary tumor, were taken during surgery. Patients had untreated, newly diagnosed non-small cell lung cancer and underwent curative surgery. Source material: lung tumor tissue. Receptor source: a female donor with non-small cell lung cancer.

On this clonotype: One end of the junction fails to match germline, which may point to a read error. CDR3 DNA: TGTGCCAGCGGACTAGCGGGAGGGCCGACGTTCTTC. This translates into CASGLAGGPTFF. The gene calls are TRBV27 and TRBJ2-3, with TRBD2 matching 15 bases. The CDR3 is 12 residues long. Germline V lookup: CDR1 MNHEY, CDR2 SMNVEV (reference sequence).

The gene calls are TRBV4-2 and TRBJ2-3, with D perhaps given as TRBD1 or TRBD2 (5 bases each). The CDR3 is 18 amino acids. The V end lost 0 bases, the J end lost 4 bases, and 20 bases lay between the germline ends. Germline V gene data show CDR1 as LGHNA and CDR2 as YNFKEQ. CDR3 in DNA: TGTGCCAGCAGCCAAGATGACCCGGGACCCCTATACGCAGATACGCAGTATTTT. Its protein is CASSQDDPGPLYADTQYF.

As for this clonotype: A much more abundant neighbour one base away suggests this may be a read error. The gene calls are TRBV24-1 and TRBJ1-3, with unresolved D. Germline loops: CDR1 KGHDR, CDR2 SFDVKD. This CDR3 comprises 21 residues. Trimming removed 4 bases at V and 1 base at J, with 28 bases between. CDR3 nucleotide sequence: TGTGCCACCAGTGAAACGGGAGATATGCTACATCGGTATGGTTCTGGAAACACCATATATTTT. Translated, it gives CATSETGDMLHRYGSGNTIYF.

This clonotype is deemed medium-sized. The chain joins TRBV6-1 to TRBJ1-2; D uncertain. Germline CDR1 reads MNHNS; CDR2 reads SASEGT. This CDR3 spans 13 amino acids. V shed 1 base and J shed 4 bases, with 7 bases lying between them. CDR3 DNA sequence: TGTGCCAGCAGTGAAGAAGTGAGCTATGGCTACACCTTC. The encoded protein is CASSEEVSYGYTF.

Judged by abundance, this clonotype is medium-sized. The CDR3 nucleotides are TGTGCCAGCAGTTACTCCCTTTCAAGACTGAGGGCATTACTCTGGGCCAACGTCCTGACTTTC. Protein product: CASSYSLSRLRALLWANVLTF. V and J are TRBV6-2 or TRBV6-3 and TRBJ2-6; a possible D gene is TRBD2 (5 bases). The germline V gene has CDR1 MNHEY and CDR2 SVGEGT. Deletions cut 0 bases from V and 5 bases from J, with 26 bases between. This CDR3 has 21 amino acids.

This sequence joins TRBV7-2 and TRBJ1-2; D call uncertain. V lost 3 bases and J lost 0, with 11 bases in between. In germline, CDR1 is SGHTA, CDR2 FQGNSA. The CDR3 contains 15 residues. CDR3 region: CASSLGAVPNYGYTF. CDR3 coding DNA: TGTGCCAGCAGCTTGGGAGCGGTTCCTAACTATGGCTACACCTTC.

This clonotype is labeled as medium-sized. The J gene is TRBJ2-3, the V gene TRBV9, with 10 bases lining up with TRBD1. Looked up from germline, CDR1 is SGDLS and CDR2 is YYNGEE. This CDR3 contains 15 residues. J lost 5 bases, V lost 3 bases, and 6 bases had no gene match. Written as DNA, the CDR3 is TGTGCCAGCAGCGGGGGACAGGGGCGGGTAGATACGCAGTATTTT. Translation gives CASSGGQGRVDTQYF.

Comment on this clonotype: One base away lies a much larger clone, so this may be a sequencing read error. This sequence joins TRBV5-1 and TRBJ2-2; no reliable D call. Germline V CDR1 and CDR2: SGHRS, YFSETQ. CDR3 length: 13 amino acids. V was shortened by 2 bases and J by 7 bases, with 9 bases between the two germline ends. CDR3 in DNA: TGCGCCAGCAGCTTATTAATCAACGGGGAGCTGTTTTTT. It codes for CASSLLINGELFF. The full variable domain, in which reference TRBV5-1 and TRBJ2-2 provide the parts outside the CDR3, is KAGVTQTPRYLIKTRGQQVTLSCSPISGHRSVSWYQQTPGQGLQFLFEYFSETQRNKGNFPGRFSGRQFSNSRSEMNVSTLELGDSALYLCASSLLINGELFFGEGSRLTVL.

The gene calls are TRBV20-1 and TRBJ2-3; possibly TRBD2 for D (5 bases). CDR3 size: 12 residues. V was trimmed by 3 bases and J by 9 bases, leaving 13 bases between them. Per the germline V gene, CDR1 is DFQATT and CDR2 is SNEGSKA (reference sequence). The DNA for the CDR3 is TGCAGTGCTAGGGCACTAGAAGGGACGCAGTATTTT. It yields the protein CSARALEGTQYF.

This clonotype occurred a few times. The CDR3 coding sequence is TGCGCCAGCAGCCAAGAGCTGATCGTGACGGGTCAGCCCCAGCATTTT. This codes for CASSQELIVTGQPQHF. This chain links TRBV4-1 with TRBJ1-5; D not certain. CDR3 length: 16 amino acids. Per the germline V gene, CDR1 is MGHRA and CDR2 is YSYEKL. V was pared by 0 bases and J by 6 bases, with 15 bases between.

By its share, this clonotype is medium-sized. This chain connects TRBV6-1 to TRBJ2-1; 8 bases map to TRBD2. The CDR3 runs 16 residues. Germline V gene sequence: CDR1 MNHNS, CDR2 SASEGT. Trimming removed 7 bases from V and 4 bases from J; junction bases left unmatched: 12. The CDR3 sequence is CASTSGGEGWYNEQFF. CDR3 DNA sequence: TGTGCCAGCACCTCGGGGGGGGAGGGCTGGTACAATGAGCAGTTCTTC.

CDR3 amino acids: CASSFRSGTGELFF. The CDR3, as DNA: TGTGCCAGCAGCTTCAGGTCGGGCACCGGGGAGCTGTTTTTT. The chain uses TRBV11-2 and TRBJ2-2; D gene ambiguous. The germline V gene encodes CDR1 SGHAT and CDR2 FQNNGV. Trimming pared 3 bases from V and 4 bases from J, leaving 9 bases between. The CDR3 totals 14 residues.

This chain joins TRBV5-6 and TRBJ1-1; D not certain. The V gene's germline CDR1 is SGHDT and CDR2 YYEEEE. V was clipped by 2 bases and J by 2 bases, with 13 bases between them. This CDR3 is 15 amino acids long. CDR3 loop: CASSLGSQANTEAFF. CDR3 in DNA: TGTGCCAGCAGCTTAGGGTCGCAGGCAAACACTGAAGCTTTCTTT.

This clonotype is deemed medium-sized. The gene calls are TRBV28 and TRBJ1-2; 8 nucleotides align to TRBD1. Losses at the gene ends were 5 bases for V and 5 bases for J; bases not matched to a gene: 10. CDR3 size: 15 residues. Germline V gene lookup returns CDR1 MDHEN and CDR2 SYDVKM. The CDR3 DNA sequence: TGTGCCAGCAGTCAGATCGCCGGGACAGGATATGGCTACACCTTC. Translated: CASSQIAGTGYGYTF.

This clonotype was detected a few times. V is TRBV6-2 or TRBV6-3 and J is TRBJ2-2; 10 bases fit TRBD2. CDR3 size: 18 residues. V lost 6 bases to trimming and J lost 16 bases; unmatched junction nucleotides: 26. The germline CDR1 and CDR2 sequences are MNHEY and SVGEGT. The CDR3 loop reads CASRPGLAGVLDTGVRFF. CDR3 bases: TGTGCCAGCAGGCCGGGGCTAGCGGGAGTTCTGGACACCGGGGTGCGGTTTTTT.

This clonotype ranks as medium-sized. The chain has TRBV30 and TRBJ1-6; no clear D. Trimming cost V 3 bases and J 3 bases, with 6 bases left between them. The CDR3 runs 13 residues. Germline assignment: CDR1 GTSNPN and CDR2 SVGIG (reference sequence). CDR3 coding DNA: TGTGCCTGGAGAGCGGACTATAATTCACCCCTCCACTTT. Translation gives CAWRADYNSPLHF.

This chain links TRBV12-3 or TRBV12-4 with TRBJ2-1, with D unclear. V gave up 1 base and J gave up 4 bases, with 5 bases separating them. The CDR3 contains 13 residues. The CDR3 DNA is TGTGCCAGCAGTTTAGAGAGGTACAATGAGCAGTTCTTC. Amino acids: CASSLERYNEQFF.

This clonotype came up a few times. The chain links TRBV5-6 to TRBJ2-1, with a tentative D call TRBD2 (6 bases). The CDR3 is 13 residues long. Germline loops: CDR1 SGHDT, CDR2 YYEEEE. Trimming took 4 bases from V and 11 from J, leaving 16 bases between them. DNA of the CDR3: TGTGCCAGCAGCAGAACACTAGCAGGCCAGCAGTTCTTC. As protein: CASSRTLAGQQFF.

About this clonotype itself: Being one base from a much bigger clone, this may be a read error. The chain is built from TRBV10-3 and TRBJ2-1; the match to TRBD2 covers 12 bases. Germline loops: CDR1 ENHRY, CDR2 SYGVKD. The CDR3 loop spans 16 amino acids. CDR3 nucleotides: TGTGCCATCAGTGAGCGGCTAGCGGGAGGGGGCAGTGAGCGGTTCTTC. Protein product: CAISERLAGGGSERFF.

This clonotype was recorded a few times. The chain's CDR3 is CSARGEYEQYF. CDR3 sequence (DNA): TGCAGTGCTAGGGGTGAATACGAGCAGTACTTC. This sequence joins TRBV20-1 and TRBJ2-7; D gene unclear. The CDR3 loop spans 11 amino acids. The germline V gene has CDR1 DFQATT and CDR2 SNEGSKA (reference sequence). Deletions cut 3 bases from V and 4 bases from J, with 7 bases between.

This clonotype was recorded a few times. The chain combines TRBV7-8 with TRBJ2-7, with D perhaps TRBD2 (5 bases). Per the germline V gene, CDR1 is SGHVS and CDR2 is FQNEAQ. With 5 bases removed from V and 0 bases from J, the gap between germline ends came to 20 bases. This CDR3 is 17 amino acids long. The CDR3 region has the DNA TGTGCCAGCAGCCCGAGGTTTAAAGTAGAGGGCTCCTACGAGCAGTACTTC. As protein: CASSPRFKVEGSYEQYF.

V gene TRBV28 combines with J gene TRBJ2-5; D is uncertain. The DNA end favors TRBJ2-1, so the J call may be wrong. From germline, CDR1 is MDHEN and CDR2 SYDVKM. The CDR3 sequence is 11 residues long. CDR3 amino acids: CASTWLNEQFF. The DNA of the CDR3 is TGTGCCAGCACCTGGTTGAACGAGCAGTTCTTC.

This clonotype appeared a few times. The chain carries TRBV4-1 and TRBJ2-4, with D possibly TRBD1 on 6 matching bases. The V and J ends lost 4 bases and 6 bases respectively, with 10 bases between them. The CDR3 runs 13 residues. The germline V gene encodes CDR1 MGHRA and CDR2 YSYEKL. For the CDR3, the DNA is TGCGCCAGCAGCCCAGCAGGGGTAAACATTCAGTACTTC. Protein: CASSPAGVNIQYF.

This clonotype occurred a few times. The rearrangement links TRBV2 to TRBJ1-4, with 8 bases matching TRBD1. V shed 7 bases, J shed 4 bases, and the junction held 2 bases outside the gene matches. This CDR3 spans 13 amino acids. CDR1 and CDR2 from the germline V gene are SNHLY and FYNNEI. In DNA form, the CDR3 reads TGTGCCAGCACCGGACAGGGTAATGAAAAACTGTTTTTT. Its protein product is CASTGQGNEKLFF.

J is TRBJ2-5 and V is TRBV13; 12 bases agree with TRBD2. Trimming at V came to 2 bases and at J to 3 bases, leaving 1 base not matched to a gene. CDR1 and CDR2 from the germline V gene are PRHDT and FYEKMQ (reference sequence). The CDR3 extends over 15 amino acids. CDR3: CASSLRLAGEETQYF. CDR3 in DNA: TGTGCCAGCAGCTTAAGACTAGCGGGAGAAGAGACCCAGTACTTC.

This clonotype is labeled as medium-sized. This rearrangement joins TRBV12-3 or TRBV12-4 to TRBJ2-7, with D unclear. The CDR3 contains 11 residues. Between the trimmed V and J ends, which lost 4 bases and 9 bases, there was a span of 10 bases. CDR3 region: CASSSTVGQYF. The CDR3 region has the DNA TGTGCCAGCAGTTCTACGGTTGGGCAGTACTTC.

By share, this clonotype ranks as medium-sized. The chain employs TRBV2 and TRBJ2-7; possibly TRBD2 for D (6 bases). The CDR3 length is 13 residues. Trimming cost V 4 bases and J 7 bases, with 14 bases left between them. From germline, CDR1 is SNHLY and CDR2 FYNNEI. CDR3 amino acids: CASSGAGFREQYF. CDR3 nucleotides: TGTGCCAGCAGTGGGGCGGGGTTCAGGGAGCAGTACTTC.

By sample share, this clonotype is hyperexpanded (1% or more). The chain uses TRBV30 and TRBJ1-5; 10 nucleotides line up with TRBD1. CDR3 length: 13 amino acids. Looked up from germline, CDR1 is GTSNPN and CDR2 is SVGIG (reference sequence). V shed 2 bases and J 12 bases; nucleotides not matched to a gene: 7. In DNA form, the CDR3 reads TGTGCCTGGAGTCCCGGGACAGGGGCCAACCAGCATTTT. As protein: CAWSPGTGANQHF.

With respect to this clonotype: A read error may explain this, as a much larger clone is one base away. This rearrangement joins TRBV7-2 to TRBJ1-2; a weak D match, TRBD1 (6 bases). Germline V gene data show CDR1 as SGHTA and CDR2 as FQGNSA. This CDR3 is 14 amino acids long. This CDR3 reads CASILPGQNYGYTF. The CDR3 DNA reads TGTGCCAGCATCTTACCCGGACAGAACTATGGCTACACCTTC.

This clonotype was observed a handful of times. The chain couples TRBV20-1 to TRBJ1-1; 7 nucleotides align to TRBD1. The CDR3 consists of 17 residues. Germline values: CDR1 DFQATT, CDR2 SNEGSKA (reference sequence). Trimming at V came to 1 base and at J to 0 bases, leaving 11 bases not matched to a gene. The CDR3 region is CSARGTIQGLLNTEAFF. The DNA of the CDR3 is TGCAGTGCTAGAGGAACTATACAGGGGCTCCTGAACACTGAAGCTTTCTTT.

This clonotype is judged medium-sized. The chain joins TRBV7-2 to TRBJ1-1, with 7 positions matching TRBD1. Germline V gives CDR1 SGHTA, CDR2 FQGNSA. J gave up 0 bases and V 4 bases, and 14 bases lay outside the gene matches. The CDR3 runs 18 residues. This CDR3 reads CASSYREGAGRLNTEAFF. The CDR3, as DNA: TGTGCCAGCAGCTACAGAGAGGGGGCGGGACGGTTGAACACTGAAGCTTTCTTT.

This clonotype appeared a few times. V usage is TRBV6-1 and J usage is TRBJ2-7; 9 bases map to TRBD2. With 5 bases clipped from V and 6 bases from J, the junction kept 8 bases outside the gene matches. This CDR3 contains 14 residues. Germline V gene lookup returns CDR1 MNHNS and CDR2 SASEGT. The CDR3 DNA sequence: TGTGCCAGCAGTATCGGCGGGAGGGCCGTCGAGCAGTACTTC. Its protein is CASSIGGRAVEQYF.